Sequencing of this T cell receptor beta chain was carried out in a study of CD8 T cells in ankylosing spondylitis. Study-level points and caveats: Some motif variants were previously reported in reactive arthritis synovial fluid and blood. Blood of patients with ankylosing spondylitis appeared to be characterized by a TCR beta motif of several highly homologous variants. Disease-linked clones were CD8+ and relatively rare in peripheral blood. Matched ankylosing spondylitis synovial fluid reportedly showed significant enrichment of disease-linked clones.

As the method for making TCR beta libraries, quantitative 5'-RACE with molecular barcodes was used. In TCRdb, the 5' RACE reads were re-called with MiXCR into one record per CDR3 protein. The sample lists 650,000 to 800,000 distinct CDR3 sequences; around a fifth were seen once. The CDR3 is 13 residues long. Per the germline V gene, CDR1 is DFQATT and CDR2 is SNEGSKA (reference sequence). V was shortened by 6 bases and J by 8 bases, with 19 bases between the two germline ends. This clonotype was observed a handful of times. Its antigen is not known. Sequenced material: blood, either unsorted or a sorted T cell fraction (not recorded which). This TCR was recovered from a male donor with ankylosing spondylitis. The chain carries TRBV20-1 and TRBJ1-2, with D unresolved. The DNA of the CDR3 is TGCAGTGCGCACGATACCGGGTCGGAGGGCTACACCTTC. Amino acid sequence: CSAHDTGSEGYTF.